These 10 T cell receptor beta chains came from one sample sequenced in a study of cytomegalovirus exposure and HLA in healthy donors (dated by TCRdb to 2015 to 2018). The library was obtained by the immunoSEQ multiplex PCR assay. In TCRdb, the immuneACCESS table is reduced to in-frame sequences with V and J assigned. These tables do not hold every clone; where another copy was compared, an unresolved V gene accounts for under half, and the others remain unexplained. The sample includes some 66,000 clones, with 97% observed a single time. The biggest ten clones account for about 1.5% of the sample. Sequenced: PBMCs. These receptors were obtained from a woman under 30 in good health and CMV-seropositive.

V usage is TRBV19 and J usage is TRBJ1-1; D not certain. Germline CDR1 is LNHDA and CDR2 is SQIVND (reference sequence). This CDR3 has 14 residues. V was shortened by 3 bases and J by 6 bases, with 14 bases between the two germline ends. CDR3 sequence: CASSIGELGAEAFF. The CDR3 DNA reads TGTGCCAGTAGTATTGGGGAACTAGGAGCTGAAGCTTTCTTT.

The CDR3: CASSSGLLNQPQHF. The CDR3 DNA sequence: TGTGCCAGTAGTTCGGGACTCCTCAATCAGCCCCAGCATTTT. The chain joins TRBV19 to TRBJ1-5; weak D call: TRBD1 (5 bases). The CDR3 runs to 14 residues. Trimming pared 5 bases from V and 3 bases from J, leaving 11 bases between. CDR1 is LNHDA, CDR2 SQIVND, per germline (reference sequence). Looking up the rest from reference TRBV19 and TRBJ1-5 gives the full variable domain: DGGITQSPKYLFRKEGQNVTLSCEQNLNHDAMYWYRQDPGQGLRLIYYSQIVNDFQKGDIAEGYSVSREKKESFPLTVTSAQKNPTAFYLCASSSGLLNQPQHFGDGTRLSIL.

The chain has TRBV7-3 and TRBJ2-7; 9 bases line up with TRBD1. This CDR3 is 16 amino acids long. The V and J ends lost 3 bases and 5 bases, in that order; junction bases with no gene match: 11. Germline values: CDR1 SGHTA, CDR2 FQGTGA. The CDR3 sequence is CASSLSSGTGYNEQYF. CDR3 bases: TGTGCCAGCAGCTTGTCATCCGGGACAGGGTACAACGAGCAGTACTTC.

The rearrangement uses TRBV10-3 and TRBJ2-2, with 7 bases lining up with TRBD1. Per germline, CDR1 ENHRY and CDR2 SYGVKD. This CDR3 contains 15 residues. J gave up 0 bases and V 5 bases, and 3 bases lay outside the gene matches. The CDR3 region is CAISLQGANTGELFF. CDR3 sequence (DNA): TGTGCCATCAGTTTGCAGGGGGCGAACACCGGGGAGCTGTTTTTT.

The CDR3 loop is CASSPGPEEKLFF. The CDR3 nucleotides are TGTGCCAGCAGTCCTGGGCCCGAGGAAAAACTGTTTTTT. This chain connects TRBV6-1 to TRBJ1-4; D gene unclear. The CDR3 covers 13 residues. Per the germline V gene, CDR1 is MNHNS and CDR2 is SASEGT. V gave up 5 bases and J gave up 8 bases, with 12 bases separating them.

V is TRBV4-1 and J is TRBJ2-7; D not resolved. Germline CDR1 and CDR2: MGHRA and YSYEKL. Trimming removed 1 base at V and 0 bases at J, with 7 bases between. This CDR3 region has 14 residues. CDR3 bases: TGCGCCAGCAGCCAAGGTCCTATCTCCTACGAGCAGTACTTC. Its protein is CASSQGPISYEQYF.

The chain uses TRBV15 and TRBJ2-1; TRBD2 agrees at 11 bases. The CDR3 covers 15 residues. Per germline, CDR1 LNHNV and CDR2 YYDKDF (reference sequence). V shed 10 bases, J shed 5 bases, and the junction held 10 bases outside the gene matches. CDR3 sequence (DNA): TGTGCCATAAATTTACTAGCGGGAGAGGACAATGAGCAGTTCTTC. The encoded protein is CAINLLAGEDNEQFF.

Written as DNA, the CDR3 is TGTGCCAGCAGACCTCTAGCGTCCTCCTACAATGAGCAGTTCTTC. It codes for CASRPLASSYNEQFF. The J gene is TRBJ2-1, the V gene TRBV6-1, with TRBD2 as a possible D gene (6 bases). There are 15 residues in the CDR3. The germline V gene has CDR1 MNHNS and CDR2 SASEGT. The germline V and J ends were trimmed by 6 bases and 0 bases, with 12 bases remaining between them.

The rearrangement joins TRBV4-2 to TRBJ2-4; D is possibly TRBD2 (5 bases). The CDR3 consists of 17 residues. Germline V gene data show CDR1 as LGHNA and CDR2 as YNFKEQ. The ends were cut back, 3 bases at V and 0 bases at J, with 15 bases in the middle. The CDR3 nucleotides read TGTGCCAGCAGCCAGATTGGACGGGAAATAGCCAAAAACATTCAGTACTTC. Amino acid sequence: CASSQIGREIAKNIQYF.

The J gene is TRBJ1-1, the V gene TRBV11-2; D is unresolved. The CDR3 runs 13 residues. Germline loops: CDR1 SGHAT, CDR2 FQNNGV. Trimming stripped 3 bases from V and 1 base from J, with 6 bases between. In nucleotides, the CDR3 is TGTGCCAGCAGCTTGGGAGGGAACACTGAAGCTTTCTTT. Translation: CASSLGGNTEAFF. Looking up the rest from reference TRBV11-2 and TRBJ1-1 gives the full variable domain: EAGVAQSPRYKIIEKRQSVAFWCNPISGHATLYWYQQILGQGPKLLIQFQNNGVVDDSQLPKDRFSAERLKGVDSTLKIQPAKLEDSAVYLCASSLGGNTEAFFGQGTRLTVV.